The 30 T cell receptor beta chains below come from one sample, sequenced in a study of early T cells in non-severe SARS-CoV-2 infection. Via MiXCR, TCRdb re-called the 5' RACE reads, giving one row per CDR3 protein. The table records about 50,000 distinct CDR3 sequences, roughly 6.1% of them present only once. The sequencing used whole blood, collected at baseline. The receptor source for this set is an adult who was a healthcare worker with PCR-confirmed SARS-CoV-2 infection or an uninfected control (not recorded which).

This clonotype was observed a few times. The genes are TRBV5-1 and TRBJ2-7, with TRBD2 matching over 12 bases. Trimming at V came to 6 bases and at J to 5 bases, leaving 9 bases not matched to a gene. The germline V gene has CDR1 SGHRS and CDR2 YFSETQ. The CDR3 has 15 amino acids. The CDR3 region is CASTQLAGGGNEQYF. The DNA for the CDR3 is TGCGCCAGCACCCAACTAGCGGGAGGTGGCAACGAGCAGTACTTC.

This clonotype came up many times. This chain joins TRBV20-1 and TRBJ2-7; 7 nucleotides align to TRBD1. The germline V gene has CDR1 DFQATT and CDR2 SNEGSKA (reference sequence). This CDR3 comprises 15 residues. Trimming at V came to 2 bases and at J to 7 bases, leaving 14 bases not matched to a gene. For the CDR3, the DNA is TGCAGTGCTAGACTCCGAAGAGGGGGCGCAGGTGAGCAGTACTTC. Translated: CSARLRRGGAGEQYF.

This clonotype was picked up a small number of times. This chain joins TRBV28 and TRBJ2-5; TRBD2 matches 10 bases. The CDR3 sequence is 14 residues long. Looked up from germline, CDR1 is MDHEN and CDR2 is SYDVKM. The trim removed 6 bases at V and 4 bases at J, leaving 5 bases unmatched. Here the CDR3 reads CASRASGSRETQYF. The CDR3 DNA is TGTGCCAGCAGGGCTAGCGGGAGTAGAGAGACCCAGTACTTC.

This clonotype was recorded many times. The chain couples TRBV12-3 or TRBV12-4 to TRBJ1-1, with 9 nucleotides matching TRBD1. CDR3 length equals 15 residues. The CDR3 DNA follows: TGTTGCCAGCAACGTAACAGGGGGCACGGCACTGAAGCTTTCTTT. It codes for CCQQRNRGHGTEAFF.

In this sample, this clonotype turned up a few times. The rearrangement links TRBV20-1 to TRBJ2-3; 7 nucleotides match TRBD2. Germline CDR1 is DFQATT and CDR2 is SNEGSKA (reference sequence). The CDR3 contains 12 residues. V trimming: 2 bases; J trimming: 7 bases; junction bases outside the gene matches: 3. CDR3 in DNA: TGCAGTGCTAGACTAGCGGCCAATACGCAGTATTTT. Its protein is CSARLAANTQYF.

This clonotype was found many times. This sequence joins TRBV27 and TRBJ2-2, with 8 bases aligning to TRBD1. CDR1 MNHEY and CDR2 SMNVEV come from the germline V gene (reference sequence). The CDR3 sequence is 17 residues long. After removal of 9 bases from V and 0 bases from J, the junction contained 12 bases not matched to a gene. CDR3 protein: CARSPPPTGANTGELFF. Written as DNA, the CDR3 is TGTGCCAGAAGTCCACCACCGACAGGGGCGAACACCGGGGAGCTGTTTTTT.

This clonotype was seen ten or more times. A read error is likely, as this CDR3 ends without the conserved phenylalanine or tryptophan. The DNA is left out, because the CDR3 cannot be placed on it with certainty; the CDR3 is given as TCRdb lists it. The rearrangement uses TRBV6-1 and TRBJ2-7; the table's D call of TRBD2 was not tested on the DNA. The CDR3 totals 13 residues, both ends included. CDR1 and CDR2 from the germline V gene are MNHNS and SASEGT. This chain's CDR3 is CASSENEREGPRI.

This clonotype showed up many times. The chain employs TRBV10-2 and TRBJ2-7, with D perhaps TRBD2 (6 bases). The V end lost 3 bases, the J end lost 4 bases, and 13 bases lay between the germline ends. Germline assignment: CDR1 WSHSY and CDR2 SAAADI. This CDR3 contains 14 residues. The CDR3 here is CASSDSGLGYEQYF. Written as DNA, the CDR3 is TGCGCCAGCAGTGATTCGGGACTGGGGTACGAGCAGTACTTC.

The sample holds a few counts of this clonotype. The chain employs TRBV27 and TRBJ2-7; weak D call: TRBD1 (6 bases). V lost 5 bases, J lost 3 bases, and 17 bases lay in between. The CDR3 covers 15 residues. Per the germline V gene, CDR1 is MNHEY and CDR2 is SMNVEV (reference sequence). CDR3 in amino acids: CASSLEAGDNYEQYF. DNA for the CDR3: TGTGCCAGCAGTCTCGAGGCAGGGGACAACTACGAGCAGTACTTC.

This clonotype has just a few counts. This chain uses TRBV5-6 with TRBJ1-2, with D hard to call. Trimming removed 2 bases from V and 4 bases from J, with 15 bases in between. The CDR3 contains 15 residues. CDR1 and CDR2 from the germline V gene are SGHDT and YYEEEE. The CDR3 nucleotides read TGTGCCAGCAGCTTCATTACGCTACAGCCCTATGGCTACACCTTC. This sequence encodes CASSFITLQPYGYTF.

The V gene is TRBV7-3, the J gene TRBJ2-2, with 9 bases identical to TRBD2. V gave up 5 bases and J gave up 6 bases; unmatched junction bases: 4. Germline CDR1 SGHTA, CDR2 FQGTGA. CDR3 length: 14 residues. CDR3 amino acids: CASSGGLAPGELFF. In DNA, the CDR3 is TGTGCCAGCAGCGGGGGACTAGCCCCCGGGGAGCTGTTTTTT. The full variable domain, with the rest looked up from reference TRBV7-3 and TRBJ2-2, is GAGVSQTPSNKVTEKGKYVELRCDPISGHTALYWYRQSLGQGPEFLIYFQGTGAADDSGLPNDRFFAVRPEGSVSTLKIQRTERGDSAVYLCASSGGLAPGELFFGEGSRLTVL.

The chain joins TRBV29-1 to TRBJ2-2, with D unclear. Germline V gene lookup returns CDR1 SQVTM and CDR2 ANQGSEA. This CDR3 is 14 amino acids long. The germline V and J ends were trimmed by 6 bases and 5 bases, with 16 bases remaining between them. The CDR3 spells CSVAEMGITGELFF. The CDR3 coding sequence is TGCAGCGTGGCAGAGATGGGGATTACCGGGGAGCTGTTTTTT.

The J gene is TRBJ1-5, the V gene TRBV29-1; D may be TRBD1 (6 bases). Germline assignment: CDR1 SQVTM and CDR2 ANQGSEA. There are 12 residues in the CDR3. The CDR3 nucleotides are TGCATCGTCATTACAGGGAGTCAGCCCCAGCATTTT. Protein: CIVITGSQPQHF.

This clonotype was recorded many times. The chain carries TRBV7-8 and TRBJ2-7; 8 bases fit TRBD1. The CDR3 runs 15 residues. The germline gives CDR1 SGHVS, CDR2 FQNEAQ. The junction had 6 bases not matched to a gene; V was cut back by 3 bases and J by 2 bases. CDR3 nucleotides: TGTGCCAGCAGCTTGAGGGACAGGTTGACCTACGAGCAGTACTTC. This gives the protein CASSLRDRLTYEQYF.

In this sample, this clonotype turned up a few times. This chain connects TRBV7-6 to TRBJ1-3, with a weak D call TRBD1 (5 bases). This CDR3 spans 13 amino acids. Trimming cost V 2 bases and J 4 bases, with 6 bases left between them. CDR1 is SGHVS and CDR2 is FNYEAQ in the germline V gene. The chain's CDR3 is CASSLRDGNTIYF. For the CDR3, the DNA is TGTGCCAGCAGCTTACGGGACGGAAACACCATATATTTT.

The CDR3 coding sequence is TGTGCCAGCAGTGAAGCTAGCGGGAATCGCAATGAGCAGTTCTTC. Protein sequence: CASSEASGNRNEQFF. The chain carries TRBV2 and TRBJ2-1; 8 bases are a match to TRBD2. V was pared by 0 bases and J by 6 bases, with 4 bases of the junction left unmatched. Per germline, CDR1 SNHLY and CDR2 FYNNEI. The CDR3 consists of 15 residues.

This clonotype was seen repeatedly, ten times or more. This chain connects TRBV28 to TRBJ1-4; TRBD1 aligns across 9 bases. J lost 9 bases, V lost 5 bases, and 10 bases had no gene match. This CDR3 is 15 amino acids long. The germline V gene encodes CDR1 MDHEN and CDR2 SYDVKM. The CDR3 protein is CASSQTGGYQQKLFF. For the CDR3, the DNA is TGTGCCAGCAGTCAGACAGGGGGATATCAGCAAAAACTGTTTTTT.

At least ten counts were recorded for this clonotype. The V and J genes are TRBV5-5 and TRBJ2-7; possibly TRBD2 for D (7 bases). The CDR3 sequence is 15 residues long. The germline V and J ends were trimmed by 1 base and 6 bases, with 17 bases remaining between them. Per germline, CDR1 SGHKS and CDR2 YYEKEE (reference sequence). CDR3 loop: CASSLSSRRGGEQYF. CDR3 DNA sequence: TGTGCCAGCAGCTTGTCGAGTCGGAGGGGGGGCGAGCAGTACTTC.

The table lists this clonotype with a few counts. This sequence joins TRBV20-1 and TRBJ2-1; possibly TRBD2 for D (7 bases). With 6 bases removed from V and 4 bases from J, the gap between germline ends came to 22 bases. From germline, CDR1 is DFQATT and CDR2 SNEGSKA (reference sequence). The CDR3 consists of 16 residues. The CDR3 nucleotides are TGCAGTGCGGTGACCATATTAGGGGGAGGGTACAATGAGCAGTTCTTC. Encoded protein: CSAVTILGGGYNEQFF.

This clonotype was detected only a few times. The chain joins TRBV29-1 to TRBJ2-5; 13 bases map to TRBD2. CDR3 length: 13 residues. V was pared by 6 bases and J by 4 bases, with 2 bases of the junction left unmatched. Germline CDR1 and CDR2: SQVTM and ANQGSEA. The CDR3 coding sequence is TGCAGCGTCCGACTAGCGGGAGGAGAGACCCAGTACTTC. It encodes CSVRLAGGETQYF.

There are many counts of this clonotype. This sequence joins TRBV10-1 and TRBJ2-7; tentatively, D is TRBD1 or TRBD2 (5 bases each). V was shortened by 2 bases and J by 5 bases, with 10 bases between the two germline ends. The CDR3 spans 13 residues. Germline CDR1 WNHNN, CDR2 SYGVQD (reference sequence). Here the CDR3 DNA reads TGCGCCAGCAGTGAGGTTGGGGACCACGAGCAGTACTTC. This translates into CASSEVGDHEQYF.

The chain couples TRBV3-1 to TRBJ2-1, with 14 bases fitting TRBD2. V trimming: 4 bases; J trimming: 4 bases; junction bases outside the gene matches: 15. Germline V gives CDR1 LGHDT, CDR2 YNNKEL (reference sequence). CDR3 length equals 20 residues. CDR3 sequence (DNA): TGTGCCAGCAGCCCCTCCCCAGGGACTAGCGGGAGTGGAGTTTACAATGAGCAGTTCTTC. This gives the protein CASSPSPGTSGSGVYNEQFF.

This clonotype was detected a few times. V usage is TRBV30 and J usage is TRBJ2-2, with D possibly being TRBD2 (6 bases). V shed 3 bases and J shed 5 bases, with 13 bases lying between them. The CDR3 is 14 residues long. CDR1 and CDR2 (germline): GTSNPN, SVGIG (reference sequence). CDR3 protein: CAWRPGLLTGELFF. CDR3 DNA sequence: TGTGCCTGGAGACCGGGACTTTTGACCGGGGAGCTGTTTTTT. The full variable domain, completed using reference TRBV30 and TRBJ2-2, is SQTIHQWPATLVQPVGSPLSLECTVEGTSNPNLYWYRQAAGRGLQLLFYSVGIGQISSEVPQNLSASRPQDRQFILSSKKLLLSDSGFYLCAWRPGLLTGELFFGEGSRLTVL.

This clonotype was detected a few times. The chain uses TRBV27 and TRBJ2-3; D tentatively fits TRBD1 or TRBD2 (6 bases each). The V end was cut by 2 bases, the J end by 4 bases, with 13 bases between. Germline V gives CDR1 MNHEY, CDR2 SMNVEV (reference sequence). The CDR3 runs 15 residues. The CDR3 reads CASSLRQGRSDTQYF. The CDR3 coding sequence is TGTGCCAGCAGTTTAAGGCAGGGGAGGTCAGATACGCAGTATTTT.

This clonotype turned up a few times. This sequence joins TRBV7-6 and TRBJ2-7, with TRBD2 identical over 14 bases. CDR3 length: 18 residues. CDR1 SGHVS and CDR2 FNYEAQ come from the germline V gene. After removal of 1 base from V and 2 bases from J, the junction contained 7 bases not matched to a gene. CDR3 coding DNA: TGTGCCAGCAGCTTAGTTGGGACTAGCGGGAGTATGACCTACGAGCAGTACTTC. It codes for CASSLVGTSGSMTYEQYF.

Notes on this clonotype: Sequence at one end of the junction differs from germline and may be a read error. This chain joins TRBV28 and TRBJ2-3; D is undetermined. This CDR3 comprises 14 residues. The germline V gene encodes CDR1 MDHEN and CDR2 SYDVKM. The CDR3 region has the DNA TGTGCCAGCAGTTCCCCGGTGAGCACAGATACGCAGTTTTTT. Residues: CASSSPVSTDTQFF.

The chain joins TRBV2 to TRBJ2-7; 7 nucleotides align to TRBD2. Germline V gives CDR1 SNHLY, CDR2 FYNNEI. Trimming removed 6 bases from V and 2 bases from J; junction bases left unmatched: 1. CDR3 length equals 12 residues. CDR3 DNA sequence: TGTGCCAGCAGGCGGGGGACCTACGAGCAGTACTTC. This translates into CASRRGTYEQYF.

This chain links TRBV5-1 with TRBJ2-7; weak D call: TRBD2 (5 bases). V lost 2 bases and J lost 4, with 16 bases in between. CDR1 is SGHRS and CDR2 is YFSETQ in the germline V gene. The CDR3 is 15 amino acids. The DNA for the CDR3 is TGCGCCAGCAGCTTACGACTATCGCGACCTTACGAGCAGTACTTC. This sequence encodes CASSLRLSRPYEQYF.

This clonotype came up many times. The rearrangement joins TRBV27 to TRBJ2-7; 13 nucleotides align to TRBD2. Germline-derived CDR1 and CDR2 are MNHEY and SMNVEV (reference sequence). CDR3 length equals 19 residues. Trimming at V came to 5 bases and at J to 4 bases, leaving 17 bases not matched to a gene. CDR3 loop: CASSPGLAGAVGGFYEQYF. For the CDR3, the DNA is TGTGCCAGCAGTCCCGGACTAGCGGGAGCAGTAGGTGGGTTTTACGAGCAGTACTTC.

The gene calls are TRBV11-2 and TRBJ2-5, with D tentatively TRBD1 (6 bases). Germline V gene data show CDR1 as SGHAT and CDR2 as FQNNGV. The V end was cut by 2 bases, the J end by 4 bases, with 14 bases between. The CDR3 is made up of 15 amino acids. CDR3 residues: CASSLTQGFRETQYF. Here the CDR3 DNA reads TGTGCCAGCAGCTTAACCCAGGGGTTCAGAGAGACCCAGTACTTC. The whole variable domain, filled in from reference TRBV11-2 and TRBJ2-5, reads EAGVAQSPRYKIIEKRQSVAFWCNPISGHATLYWYQQILGQGPKLLIQFQNNGVVDDSQLPKDRFSAERLKGVDSTLKIQPAKLEDSAVYLCASSLTQGFRETQYFGPGTRLLVL.